This passage covers 32 T cell receptor beta chains from one sample sequenced in a study of cytomegalovirus exposure and HLA in healthy donors. 13 Jbeta primers and 60 Vbeta primers were used for the PCR. Produced via immunoSEQ multiplex PCR; TCRdb's table is partial and in-frame only. This table has 65,000 to 75,000 clones, about 73% appearing once. What was sequenced was PBMCs. These receptor sequences come from a woman aged 55-70 years in good health and CMV-seropositive.

Only a few counts were recorded for this clone. The chain recombines TRBV2 with TRBJ1-1, with 7 bases lining up with TRBD1. This CDR3 is 16 amino acids long. From germline, CDR1 is SNHLY and CDR2 FYNNEI. The V segment lost 5 bases and the J segment 0 bases; nucleotides outside the gene matches: 9. In nucleotides, the CDR3 is TGTGCCAGCAGTCTACCTACCGGGACAGTGAACACTGAAGCTTTCTTT. It translates to CASSLPTGTVNTEAFF.

The CDR3 region is CATSREWGGTEAFF. The CDR3 DNA follows: TGTGCCACCAGCAGAGAGTGGGGGGGAACTGAAGCTTTCTTT. The J gene is TRBJ1-1, the V gene TRBV15; D is perhaps TRBD1 (5 bases). The V end was cut by 0 bases, the J end by 5 bases, with 10 bases between. The CDR3 extends over 14 amino acids. Germline V gives CDR1 LNHNV, CDR2 YYDKDF (reference sequence).

The chain has TRBV6-1 and TRBJ1-1, with 7 bases matching TRBD1. The germline V gene encodes CDR1 MNHNS and CDR2 SASEGT. The CDR3 contains 15 residues. Losses at the gene ends were 8 bases for V and 3 bases for J; bases not matched to a gene: 12. The CDR3 nucleotides are TGTGCCAGCTCCAATGAGGGGGCAGTGGACACTGAAGCTTTCTTT. Translating gives CASSNEGAVDTEAFF.

The chain employs TRBV6-5 and TRBJ1-2, with TRBD1 matching over 7 bases. Germline loops: CDR1 MNHEY, CDR2 SVGAGI. The length of the CDR3 is 15 residues. The J segment lost 6 bases and the V segment lost 0 bases, leaving 7 bases of the junction unmatched. CDR3 in amino acids: CASSYSMEGGHGYTF. The CDR3 DNA reads as TGTGCCAGCAGTTACTCGATGGAAGGGGGCCATGGCTACACCTTC.

This rearrangement joins TRBV10-1 to TRBJ2-2, with D perhaps TRBD1 (7 bases). The germline gives CDR1 WNHNN, CDR2 SYGVQD (reference sequence). The germline V and J ends were trimmed by 2 bases and 8 bases, with 12 bases remaining between them. There are 14 residues in the CDR3. CDR3 sequence reads: CASSERRGLGELFF. In DNA form, the CDR3 reads TGCGCCAGCAGTGAGCGGAGGGGGCTGGGGGAGCTGTTTTTT.

CDR3 in DNA: TGTGCCAGTAGTATAGCTAAGTTCCCCCCCCCTGAAGCTTTCTTT. Protein product: CASSIAKFPPPEAFF. The V call is TRBV19, the J call TRBJ1-1; D not certain. The ends were cut back, 1 base at V and 6 bases at J, with 15 bases in the middle. CDR3 length: 15 amino acids. The germline V gene encodes CDR1 LNHDA and CDR2 SQIVND (reference sequence).

This rearrangement joins TRBV7-3 to TRBJ2-3; tentative D call: TRBD1 (6 bases). V was cut by 5 bases and J by 5 bases, with 17 bases left in between. Looked up from germline, CDR1 is SGHTA and CDR2 is FQGTGA. This CDR3 spans 15 amino acids. CDR3 in amino acids: CASSLRGGREDTQYF. The CDR3 nucleotides are TGTGCCAGCAGCCTGCGAGGGGGAAGGGAAGATACGCAGTATTTT.

The CDR3 reads CASSSGWNTEAFF. The CDR3 DNA sequence: TGCGCCAGCAGTTCAGGGTGGAACACTGAAGCTTTCTTT. V and J are TRBV10-1 and TRBJ1-1; tentatively, D is TRBD1 (5 bases). The CDR3 is 13 amino acids. Trimming left V 5 bases short and J 1 base short, with 8 bases between. In germline, CDR1 is WNHNN, CDR2 SYGVQD (reference sequence).

The chain employs TRBV19 and TRBJ2-5; unclear D gene. Germline CDR1 reads LNHDA; CDR2 reads SQIVND (reference sequence). V was clipped by 2 bases and J by 2 bases, with 6 bases between them. There are 13 residues in the CDR3. CDR3: CASSIRQQETQYF. The CDR3 nucleotides read TGTGCCAGTAGTATACGACAACAAGAGACCCAGTACTTC.

The V gene is TRBV30, the J gene TRBJ2-3; 7 bases fit TRBD1. The CDR3 sequence is 14 residues long. J lost 1 base, V lost 0 bases, and 1 base had no gene match. The germline V gene has CDR1 GTSNPN and CDR2 SVGIG (reference sequence). The CDR3 is CAWSVGQGTDTQYF. Here the CDR3 DNA reads TGTGCCTGGAGTGTAGGACAGGGCACAGATACGCAGTATTTT.

This chain links TRBV30 with TRBJ2-3; 8 positions agree with TRBD1. This CDR3 spans 16 amino acids. Trimming at V came to 0 bases and at J to 3 bases, leaving 8 bases not matched to a gene. Germline lookup yields CDR1 GTSNPN and CDR2 SVGIG (reference sequence). The CDR3: CAWSVLAGGWTDTQYF. DNA for the CDR3: TGTGCCTGGAGTGTACTGGCAGGGGGCTGGACAGATACGCAGTATTTT. The variable domain in full, with the rest retrieved from reference TRBV30 and TRBJ2-3, is SQTIHQWPATLVQPVGSPLSLECTVEGTSNPNLYWYRQAAGRGLQLLFYSVGIGQISSEVPQNLSASRPQDRQFILSSKKLLLSDSGFYLCAWSVLAGGWTDTQYFGPGTRLTVL.

The chain employs TRBV5-8 and TRBJ1-1; TRBD1 matches 7 bases. CDR1 is SGHTS and CDR2 is YDEGEE in the germline V gene. CDR3 length equals 14 residues. The J segment lost 8 bases and the V segment lost 4 bases, leaving 11 bases of the junction unmatched. CDR3 loop: CASSALQGIAEAFF. As DNA, the CDR3 is TGTGCCAGCAGCGCCTTACAGGGGATCGCCGAAGCTTTCTTT. Based on the CDR3 plus reference TRBV5-8 and TRBJ1-1, the full variable domain is EAGVTQSPTHLIKTRGQQATLRCSPISGHTSVYWYQQALGLGLQFLLWYDEGEERNRGNFPPRFSGRQFPNYSSELNVNALELEDSALYLCASSALQGIAEAFFGQGTRLTVV.

V usage is TRBV5-1 and J usage is TRBJ1-2; D is unclear. Trimming removed 4 bases at V and 1 base at J, with 8 bases between. The length of the CDR3 is 13 residues. CDR1 is SGHRS, CDR2 YFSETQ, per germline. The CDR3 sequence is CASSPRGNYGYTF. The CDR3 DNA follows: TGCGCCAGCAGCCCCCGGGGTAACTATGGCTACACCTTC.

Worth noting for this clone: A read error may be the cause here, since a much bigger clone is one base away. This CDR3 is missing its conserved last phenylalanine or tryptophan, likely due to a read error. The DNA is left out, because the CDR3 cannot be placed on it with certainty; the CDR3 is given as TCRdb lists it. The chain uses TRBV7-9 and TRBJ1-2; TRBD1, the table's D call, lacks a check against the DNA. Germline V CDR1 and CDR2: SEHNR, FQNEAQ (reference sequence). The CDR3 comprises 12 residues, both ends counted. CDR3: CSSSLRQGGYTC.

This clone was seen just once. The chain uses TRBV5-4 and TRBJ1-1, with D maybe TRBD1 (6 bases). The CDR3 runs 13 residues. In germline, CDR1 is SGHNT, CDR2 YYREEE (reference sequence). Between the trimmed V and J ends, which lost 4 bases and 3 bases, there was a span of 10 bases. CDR3 sequence (DNA): TGTGCCAGCAGCCCGAACAGGGACACTGAAGCTTTCTTT. Protein product: CASSPNRDTEAFF.

The sample holds a few counts of this clone. This sequence joins TRBV4-2 and TRBJ2-1; 13 nucleotides align to TRBD2. Germline values: CDR1 LGHNA, CDR2 YNFKEQ. Losses at the gene ends were 4 bases for V and 5 bases for J; bases not matched to a gene: 2. This CDR3 contains 15 residues. CDR3 sequence: CASSPTSGGHNEQFF. For the CDR3, the DNA is TGTGCCAGCAGCCCGACTAGCGGGGGGCACAATGAGCAGTTCTTC.

V is TRBV2 and J is TRBJ1-2; D may be TRBD1 (6 bases). Germline assignment: CDR1 SNHLY and CDR2 FYNNEI. V lost 7 bases and J 11 bases, leaving 23 bases between the germline ends. The CDR3 totals 14 residues. The CDR3 nucleotides are TGTGCCAGCAACGTGAAGAGGAAGGGGGACACTTACACCTTC. It codes for CASNVKRKGDTYTF.

J is TRBJ1-4 and V is TRBV2; D perhaps matches TRBD1 (5 bases). Per the germline V gene, CDR1 is SNHLY and CDR2 is FYNNEI. The V and J ends lost 2 bases and 0 bases respectively, with 10 bases between them. The CDR3 is 16 residues long. The CDR3 loop is CASSEQGRATNEKLFF. CDR3 in DNA: TGTGCCAGCAGTGAACAGGGAAGGGCAACTAATGAAAAACTGTTTTTT.

Turning to this clone: At one end, the junction sequence differs from germline, possibly due to a read error. The CDR3: CAWSSGALIIF. The CDR3 nucleotides are TGTGCCTGGAGTAGCGGGGCCCTTATAATCTTT. The rearrangement links TRBV30 to TRBJ1-1; perhaps TRBD1 as D (5 bases). The CDR3 contains 11 residues. Germline loops: CDR1 GTSNPN, CDR2 SVGIG (reference sequence).

V is TRBV2 and J is TRBJ2-6; no clear D. Germline CDR1 and CDR2: SNHLY and FYNNEI. The ends were cut back, 7 bases at V and 0 bases at J, with 7 bases in the middle. This CDR3 comprises 14 residues. This chain's CDR3 is CASKQTSGANVLTF. The CDR3 nucleotides are TGTGCCAGCAAACAGACCTCTGGGGCCAACGTCCTGACTTTC.

This chain uses TRBV18 with TRBJ2-5; D gene uncertain. CDR3 length equals 13 residues. Looked up from germline, CDR1 is KGHSH and CDR2 is LQKENI. V was cut by 4 bases and J by 2 bases, with 8 bases left in between. The chain's CDR3 is CASSRNLQETQYF. The DNA for the CDR3 is TGTGCCAGCTCACGTAACCTACAAGAGACCCAGTACTTC.

This rearrangement joins TRBV7-9 to TRBJ2-7; 9 bases are a match to TRBD1. Germline CDR1 and CDR2: SEHNR and FQNEAQ (reference sequence). The CDR3 sequence is 13 residues long. The J segment lost 4 bases and the V segment lost 4 bases, leaving 2 bases of the junction unmatched. CDR3 residues: CASSWGQGYEQYF. The CDR3 region has the DNA TGTGCCAGCAGCTGGGGACAGGGTTACGAGCAGTACTTC.

V is TRBV19 and J is TRBJ1-6; D gene ambiguous. Between the trimmed V and J ends, which lost 7 bases and 7 bases, there was a span of 14 bases. Germline values: CDR1 LNHDA, CDR2 SQIVND (reference sequence). The CDR3 is 14 residues long. CDR3 in DNA: TGTGCCAGTACAACGGCGGCGGTCAATTCACCCCTCCACTTT. It specifies CASTTAAVNSPLHF.

The genes are TRBV4-1 and TRBJ2-6, with TRBD2 matching 11 bases. V lost 0 bases and J lost 0; bases outside the gene matches: 1. Germline V gene sequence: CDR1 MGHRA, CDR2 YSYEKL. The CDR3 is 18 amino acids. CDR3 residues: CASSQDTSGSSGANVLTF. CDR3 sequence (DNA): TGCGCCAGCAGCCAAGATACTAGCGGGAGCTCTGGGGCCAACGTCCTGACTTTC.

The chain is built from TRBV6-1 and TRBJ2-7, with D tentatively TRBD1 (5 bases). V was pared by 6 bases and J by 4 bases, with 10 bases between. Germline assignment: CDR1 MNHNS and CDR2 SASEGT. The CDR3 has 12 residues. The CDR3 sequence: CASSKGHYEQYF. The CDR3 nucleotides read TGTGCCAGCAGCAAAGGACATTACGAGCAGTACTTC.

V gene TRBV18 combines with J gene TRBJ1-1; 10 bases are shared with TRBD1. V trimming: 2 bases; J trimming: 0 bases; junction bases outside the gene matches: 9. This CDR3 contains 18 residues. Germline V gene data show CDR1 as KGHSH and CDR2 as LQKENI. The CDR3 loop is CASSPDRGRLLMNTEAFF. The CDR3 nucleotides are TGTGCCAGCTCACCAGACAGGGGGCGCCTTTTGATGAACACTGAAGCTTTCTTT.

There are a few counts of this clone. The J gene is TRBJ2-1, the V gene TRBV2, with a possible D match to TRBD2 (5 bases). Trimming removed 4 bases at V and 5 bases at J, with 9 bases between. The CDR3 loop spans 13 amino acids. CDR1 is SNHLY and CDR2 is FYNNEI in the germline V gene. The CDR3 DNA follows: TGTGCCAGCAGTGCAGACTACCACAATGAGCAGTTCTTC. Translated: CASSADYHNEQFF.

The chain couples TRBV10-1 to TRBJ2-1; D gene uncertain. CDR1 and CDR2 (germline): WNHNN, SYGVQD (reference sequence). This CDR3 spans 12 amino acids. The ends were cut back, 8 bases at V and 0 bases at J, with 5 bases in the middle. CDR3 in amino acids: CASGSSYNEQFF. CDR3 bases: TGCGCCAGCGGTAGCTCCTACAATGAGCAGTTCTTC.

The V and J genes are TRBV5-4 and TRBJ2-7; perhaps TRBD2 as D (6 bases). The germline V and J ends were trimmed by 3 bases and 2 bases, with 18 bases remaining between them. Germline loops: CDR1 SGHNT, CDR2 YYREEE (reference sequence). This CDR3 contains 16 residues. The CDR3 reads CASSSGTGLLTYEQYF. The CDR3 DNA follows: TGTGCCAGCAGCTCGGGCACGGGACTTTTAACCTACGAGCAGTACTTC.

The rearrangement links TRBV5-1 to TRBJ2-6; 8 bases map to TRBD1. The CDR3 is 18 amino acids. In germline, CDR1 is SGHRS, CDR2 YFSETQ. V lost 3 bases, J lost 0 bases, and 8 bases stayed unmatched. In DNA, the CDR3 is TGCGCCAGCAGCTGGGCCGGGACAGGCCCCTCTGGGGCCAACGTCCTGACTTTC. Its protein product is CASSWAGTGPSGANVLTF.

This chain links TRBV7-2 with TRBJ2-7, with D perhaps TRBD2 (6 bases). Germline lookup yields CDR1 SGHTA and CDR2 FQGNSA. CDR3 length equals 13 residues. V was pared by 1 base and J by 6 bases, with 10 bases between. Here the CDR3 DNA reads TGTGCCAGCAGCTTAGGAACTAGCCCCGAGCAGTACTTC. Encoded protein: CASSLGTSPEQYF.

V usage is TRBV10-3 and J usage is TRBJ1-2; D remains ambiguous. In germline, CDR1 is ENHRY, CDR2 SYGVKD. CDR3 length: 13 amino acids. V lost 9 bases, J lost 4 bases, and 15 bases lay in between. CDR3: CAISNDGIYGYTF. DNA for the CDR3: TGTGCCATTAGCAATGACGGAATCTATGGCTACACCTTC.